The TCR beta chain described here comes from a study of blood T cells in healthy people across ages. As for the study in general: There was about one barcoded beta molecule captured by template switching per two T cells.

A single count supports this clonotype. Antigen specificity is unknown. This CDR3 is 16 amino acids long. Germline-derived CDR1 and CDR2 are ENHRY and SYGVKD. Study-level results: Getting older went along with TCR beta diversity per million T cells dropping roughly linearly.

The use of a sample-barcoded 5' primer and a J-beta primer mix characterized a second PCR of roughly 7 to 11 cycles. TCRdb re-called the 5' RACE reads with MiXCR, one entry per CDR3 protein. Here the sample spans almost 800,000 distinct CDR3 sequences, roughly 64% being singletons. The sequence came from a man in his thirties or forties in good health. The chain combines TRBV10-3 with TRBJ2-2; weak D call: TRBD1 (7 bases). The sequenced material came from blood. The CDR3 sequence: CAPYRGETGDTGELFF. DNA for the CDR3: TGTGCACCATACAGGGGAGAAACGGGAGACACCGGGGAGCTGTTTTTT.